This T cell receptor beta chain was recovered during a study of T-cell memory formation after mild COVID-19. Study-level information: Clusters of TCRs were largely donor specific.

V was pared by 3 bases and J by 5 bases, with 16 bases between. The CDR3 loop spans 15 amino acids. The 5'RACE method, run with constant-segment primers, produced TCR alpha and TCR beta cDNA libraries (carrying sample barcodes and UMIs). Each CDR3 protein is one row after TCRdb ran MiXCR on the 5' RACE reads. This sample has roughly 340,000 distinct CDR3 sequences, with more than 20% found just once. Sequences were obtained from PBMCs or a T cell subset sorted from them (not recorded which). The rearrangement links TRBV12-3 or TRBV12-4 to TRBJ2-5; tentatively, D is TRBD1 or TRBD2 (5 bases each). This TCR came from a man between 18 and 35 years old who had mild COVID-19 (a few samples of this study predate the infection). Cell type and time point are not known. The CDR3 DNA reads TGTGCCAGCAGTTTTGGTGGGACCCACTTGGAGACCCAGTACTTC. This gives the protein CASSFGGTHLETQYF.